Listed here is a single TCR beta chain. It has no known antigen specificity. Qualities for individual bases were not recorded, and no much larger clone is one base off. TCRbeta CDR3 regions were amplified from genomic DNA by means of the immunoSEQ Assay, a bias-controlled multiplex PCR. Regarding the original processing steps: Within the assay, amplification of reference gene primers was used to estimate how many nucleated cells each sample contained. To quantify the absolute abundance of each unique TCRbeta CDR3 rearrangement, sequence reads were collapsed and filtered. For each sample, productive Simpson clonality was calculated as the square root of Simpson's diversity index across productive rearrangements. This is the immuneACCESS table as TCRdb keeps it, with only in-frame sequences that have V and J called. A part of the clones is gone; compared with another copy, unresolved V genes explain less than half, and the rest is unexplained. V, J and clone size reflect that table, while D and trimming were determined from the DNA. In this sample the table shows about 280,000 clones, roughly 89% of which occur a single time. The ten largest clones capture around 10% of the sample.

The sample originates from a study of blood T cell repertoires in COVID-19 (TCRdb year 2020). Concerning the study at large: Collaborator samples came from the United States, Italy and Spain and covered acute and convalescent phases of COVID-19. A freely available public database, intended as a resource for researchers studying the immune response to SARS-CoV-2, is where the repertoires were released. Deeply sampled blood TCRbeta repertoires from subjects exposed to, actively infected with, or recovered from COVID-19 were included in the dataset. Where available, HLA class I and class II types were taken from metadata supplied by the sample provider and were not determined by assay-based typing. Nearly every sample came with metadata listing a de-identified subject ID, COVID-19 status, age in years and sex. The material from the prospective study consisted of cDNA or gDNA derived from T cells, B-cell-depleted T cells, or PBMCs. The samples were drawn from two sources: the first 160 participants of the ongoing ImmuneRACE study, and 1,000 to 1,500 subjects contributed by 6 global collaborators.

One collaborating source in Seattle enrolled patients during active infection and followed them longitudinally through the course of disease. Whole blood was collected in K2EDTA tubes by collaborating institutions according to the institutions' own protocols. Collaborator samples were shipped for TCRbeta analysis as frozen whole blood, isolated PBMCs, or DNA extracted from either sample type. Study-wide findings and limitations: How much clinical and demographic metadata was included differed by source and by participant, and the metadata was provided uncurated.

The CDR3 covers 13 residues, taking in both the cysteine and the phenylalanine. Only CDR3 DNA is held: 39 bases, read in frame from base 1. Sequences SEHNR (CDR1) and FQNEAQ (CDR2) are obtained from the germline V gene (reference sequence). Relative to germline, V is 1 base shorter and J is 8 bases shorter, with 11 bases between their ends. Material for sequencing was peripheral blood. The clonotype comes from a woman in her twenties or thirties with COVID-19, enrolled during active disease. Rearrangement joined TRBV7-9 to TRBJ1-1; the D gene remains uncertain. CDR3 sequence: CASSLEEDLEAFF. The nucleotide sequence is given as TGTGCCAGCAGCTTAGAGGAGGATCTCGAAGCTTTCTTT.